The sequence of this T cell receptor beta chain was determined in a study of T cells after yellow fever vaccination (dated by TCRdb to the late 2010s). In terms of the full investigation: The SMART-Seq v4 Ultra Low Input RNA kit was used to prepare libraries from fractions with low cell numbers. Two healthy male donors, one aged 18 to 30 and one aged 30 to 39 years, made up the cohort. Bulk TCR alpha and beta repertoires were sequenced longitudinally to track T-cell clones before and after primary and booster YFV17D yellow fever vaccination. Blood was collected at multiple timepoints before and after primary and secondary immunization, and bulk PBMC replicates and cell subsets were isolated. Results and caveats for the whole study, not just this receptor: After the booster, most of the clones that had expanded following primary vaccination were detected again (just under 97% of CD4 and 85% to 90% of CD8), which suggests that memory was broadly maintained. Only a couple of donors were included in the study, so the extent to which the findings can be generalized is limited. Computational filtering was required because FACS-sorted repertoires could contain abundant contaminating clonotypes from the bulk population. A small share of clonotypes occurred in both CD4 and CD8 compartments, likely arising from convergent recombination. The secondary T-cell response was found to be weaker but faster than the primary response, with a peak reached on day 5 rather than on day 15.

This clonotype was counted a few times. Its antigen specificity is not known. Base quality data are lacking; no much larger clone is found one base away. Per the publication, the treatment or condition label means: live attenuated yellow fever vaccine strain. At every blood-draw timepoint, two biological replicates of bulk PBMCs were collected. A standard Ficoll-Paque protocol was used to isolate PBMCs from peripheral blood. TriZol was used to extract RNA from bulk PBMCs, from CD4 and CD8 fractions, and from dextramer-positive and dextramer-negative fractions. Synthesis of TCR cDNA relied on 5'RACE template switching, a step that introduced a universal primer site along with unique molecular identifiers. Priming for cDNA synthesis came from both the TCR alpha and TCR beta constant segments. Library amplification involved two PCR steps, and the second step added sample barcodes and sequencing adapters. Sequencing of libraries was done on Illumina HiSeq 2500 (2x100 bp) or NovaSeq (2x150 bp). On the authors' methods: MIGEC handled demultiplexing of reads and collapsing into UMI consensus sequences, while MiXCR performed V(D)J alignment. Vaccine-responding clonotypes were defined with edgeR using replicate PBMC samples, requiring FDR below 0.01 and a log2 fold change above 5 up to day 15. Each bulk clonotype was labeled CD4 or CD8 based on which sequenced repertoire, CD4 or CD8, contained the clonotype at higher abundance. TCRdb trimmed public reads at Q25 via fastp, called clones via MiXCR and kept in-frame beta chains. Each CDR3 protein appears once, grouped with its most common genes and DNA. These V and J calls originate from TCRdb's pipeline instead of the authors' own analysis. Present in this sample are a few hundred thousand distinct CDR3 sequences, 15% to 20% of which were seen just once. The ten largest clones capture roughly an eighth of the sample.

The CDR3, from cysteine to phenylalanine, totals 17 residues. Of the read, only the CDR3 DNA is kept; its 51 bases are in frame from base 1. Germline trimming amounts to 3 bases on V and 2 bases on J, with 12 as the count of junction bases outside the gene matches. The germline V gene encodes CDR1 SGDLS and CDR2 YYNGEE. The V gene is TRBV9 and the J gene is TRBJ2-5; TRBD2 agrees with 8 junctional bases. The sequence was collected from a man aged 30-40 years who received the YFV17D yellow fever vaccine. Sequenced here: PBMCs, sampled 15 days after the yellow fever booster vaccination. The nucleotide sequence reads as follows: TGTGCCAGCAGCGCAGCCCCCACCAGCGGGAGTCAAGAGACCCAGTACTTC. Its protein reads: CASSAAPTSGSQETQYF. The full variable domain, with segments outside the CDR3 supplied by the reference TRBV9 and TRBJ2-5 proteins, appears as DSGVTQTPKHLITATGQRVTLRCSPRSGDLSVYWYQQSLDQGLQFLIQYYNGEERAKGNILERFSAQQFPDLHSELNLSSLELGDSALYFCASSAAPTSGSQETQYFGPGTRLLVL.